This T cell receptor (beta chain) was observed in a study of blood T cell repertoires in COVID-19. Trimming removed 9 bases from V and 4 bases from J, with 18 bases in between. The V gene's germline CDR1 is SNHLY and CDR2 FYNNEI. There are 14 residues in the CDR3. Authors' analysis steps: Estimates of nucleated cell counts were drawn from the amplification of reference gene primers. Profiling relied on immunoSEQ multiplex PCR, and the TCRdb table lists in-frame clones only, not all of them. That table gives V, J and clone size, and the DNA gave D and trimming. Of 240,000 or so clones listed, roughly 91% are singletons.

The rearrangement uses TRBV2 and TRBJ1-2; D remains unclear. Material for sequencing was peripheral blood. The receptor's source is a woman in her forties who had recovered from COVID-19. CDR3 DNA sequence: TGTGCCAGAGCCCAACCCGGGAATCTCTATGGCTACACCTTC. Its translation: CARAQPGNLYGYTF.